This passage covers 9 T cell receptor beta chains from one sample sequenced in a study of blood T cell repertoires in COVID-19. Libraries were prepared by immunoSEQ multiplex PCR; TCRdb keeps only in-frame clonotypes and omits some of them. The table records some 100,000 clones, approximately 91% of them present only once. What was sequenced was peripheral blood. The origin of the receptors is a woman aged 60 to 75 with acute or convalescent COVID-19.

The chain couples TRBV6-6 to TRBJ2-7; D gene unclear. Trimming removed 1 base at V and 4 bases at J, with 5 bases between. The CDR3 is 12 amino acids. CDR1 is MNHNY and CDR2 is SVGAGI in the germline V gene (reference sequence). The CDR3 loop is CASSYYGYEQYV. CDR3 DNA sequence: TGTGCCAGCAGTTACTACGGGTACGAGCAGTACGTC.

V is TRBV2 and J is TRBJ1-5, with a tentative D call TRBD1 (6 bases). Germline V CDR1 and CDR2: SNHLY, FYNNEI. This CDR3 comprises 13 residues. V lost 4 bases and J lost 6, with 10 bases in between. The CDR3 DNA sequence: TGTGCCAGCAGTGGGGAAGGGGGTCAGCCCCAGCATTTT. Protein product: CASSGEGGQPQHF. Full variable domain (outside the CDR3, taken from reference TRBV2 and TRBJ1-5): EPEVTQTPSHQVTQMGQEVILRCVPISNHLYFYWYRQILGQKVEFLVSFYNNEISEKSEIFDDQFSVERPDGSNFTLKIRSTKLEDSAMYFCASSGEGGQPQHFGDGTRLSIL.

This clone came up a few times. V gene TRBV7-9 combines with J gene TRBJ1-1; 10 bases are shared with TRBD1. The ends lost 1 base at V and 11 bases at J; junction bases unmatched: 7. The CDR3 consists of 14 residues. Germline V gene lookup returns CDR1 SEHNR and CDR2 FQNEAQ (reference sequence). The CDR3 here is CASSLGGTGVLAFF. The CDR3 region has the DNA TGTGCCAGCAGCTTAGGGGGGACAGGGGTGCTGGCTTTCTTT.

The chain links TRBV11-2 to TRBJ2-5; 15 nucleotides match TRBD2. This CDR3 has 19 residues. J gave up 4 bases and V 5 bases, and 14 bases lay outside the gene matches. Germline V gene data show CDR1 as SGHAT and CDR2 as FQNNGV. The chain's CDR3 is CASSAPFGLAGGPGETQYF. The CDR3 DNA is TGTGCCAGCAGCGCCCCCTTTGGACTAGCGGGAGGGCCAGGAGAGACCCAGTACTTC.

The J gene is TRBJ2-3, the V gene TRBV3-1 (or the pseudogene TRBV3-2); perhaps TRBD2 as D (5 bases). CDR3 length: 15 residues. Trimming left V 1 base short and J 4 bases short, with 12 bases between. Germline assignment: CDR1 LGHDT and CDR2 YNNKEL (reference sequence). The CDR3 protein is CASSQVSGVADTQYF. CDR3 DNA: TGTGCCAGCAGCCAAGTATCCGGGGTGGCAGATACGCAGTATTTT.

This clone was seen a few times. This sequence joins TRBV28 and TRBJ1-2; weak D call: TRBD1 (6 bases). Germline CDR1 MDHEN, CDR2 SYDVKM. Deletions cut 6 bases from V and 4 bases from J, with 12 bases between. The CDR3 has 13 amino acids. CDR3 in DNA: TGTGCCAGCAGCGCCGGACAGTTCTATGGCTACACCTTC. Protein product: CASSAGQFYGYTF.

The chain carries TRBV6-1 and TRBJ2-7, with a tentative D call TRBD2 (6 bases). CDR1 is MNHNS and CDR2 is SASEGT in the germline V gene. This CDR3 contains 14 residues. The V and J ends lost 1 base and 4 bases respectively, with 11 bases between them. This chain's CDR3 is CASSEGLAPYEQYF. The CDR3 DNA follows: TGTGCCAGCAGTGAAGGGCTAGCGCCTTACGAGCAGTACTTC.

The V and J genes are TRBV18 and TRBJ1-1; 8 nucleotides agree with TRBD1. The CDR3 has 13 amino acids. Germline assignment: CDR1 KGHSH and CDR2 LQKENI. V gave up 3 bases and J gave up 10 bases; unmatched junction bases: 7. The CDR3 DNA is TGTGCCAGCTCACCGTCCCTACAGGGGGGAGCTTTCTTT. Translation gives CASSPSLQGGAFF.

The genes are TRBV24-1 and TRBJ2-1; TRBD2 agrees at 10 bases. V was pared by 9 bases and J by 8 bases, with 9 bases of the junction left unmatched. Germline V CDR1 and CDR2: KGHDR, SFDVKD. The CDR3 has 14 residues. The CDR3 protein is CATADPSGSDEQFF. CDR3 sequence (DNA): TGTGCCACCGCGGATCCTAGCGGGAGTGATGAGCAGTTCTTC.